One and the same sample provided the 24 T cell receptor beta chains below, sequenced in a study of blood T cell repertoires in COVID-19. Libraries were prepared by immunoSEQ multiplex PCR; TCRdb keeps only in-frame clonotypes and omits some of them. The table shows approximately 85,000 clones, with around 94% occurring only once. The sequencing sample was made of peripheral blood. The receptors were gathered from a woman aged 55-70 years with active COVID-19.

This clone has just one count. The chain employs TRBV28 and TRBJ1-5; D not certain. CDR3 length equals 15 residues. CDR1 is MDHEN, CDR2 SYDVKM, per germline. Trimming cost V 2 bases and J 3 bases, with 11 bases left between them. DNA of the CDR3: TGTGCCAGCAGTTTACCCCTTAGCAACAATCAGCCCCAGCATTTT. It yields the protein CASSLPLSNNQPQHF.

V usage is TRBV11-2 and J usage is TRBJ1-2; D is uncertain. The CDR3 spans 15 residues. V gave up 1 base and J gave up 4 bases, with 13 bases separating them. The germline V gene encodes CDR1 SGHAT and CDR2 FQNNGV. CDR3 sequence (DNA): TGTGCCAGCAGCTTAGTAGCTGACCTGGGCTATGGCTACACCTTC. It is translated as CASSLVADLGYGYTF.

The chain couples TRBV28 to TRBJ2-7, with a possible D match to TRBD1 (7 bases). V was trimmed by 5 bases and J by 4 bases, leaving 12 bases between them. The germline CDR1 and CDR2 sequences are MDHEN and SYDVKM. CDR3 size: 13 residues. The CDR3 nucleotides read TGTGCCAGCAGTCCAGGGGGGATATACGAGCAGTACTTC. It translates to CASSPGGIYEQYF. Supplemented by reference TRBV28 and TRBJ2-7, the full variable domain reads DVKVTQSSRYLVKRTGEKVFLECVQDMDHENMFWYRQDPGLGLRLIYFSYDVKMKEKGDIPEGYSVSREKKERFSLILESASTNQTSMYLCASSPGGIYEQYFGPGTRLTVT.

The chain recombines TRBV4-2 with TRBJ1-4; no clear D. Trimming removed 3 bases from V and 6 bases from J, with 14 bases in between. Germline V gene data show CDR1 as LGHNA and CDR2 as YNFKEQ. The CDR3 length is 15 residues. CDR3 protein: CASSQTHGVDEKLFF. The CDR3 DNA follows: TGTGCCAGCAGCCAGACTCACGGGGTGGATGAAAAACTGTTTTTT.

The V gene is TRBV2, the J gene TRBJ2-1; D gene uncertain. There are 13 residues in the CDR3. Deletions cut 3 bases from V and 6 bases from J, with 9 bases between. Germline loops: CDR1 SNHLY, CDR2 FYNNEI. CDR3 bases: TGTGCCAGCAGTGACAGCCTAGTCAATGAGCAGTTCTTC. It codes for CASSDSLVNEQFF.

The rearrangement uses TRBV28 and TRBJ2-1; tentatively, D is TRBD1 (5 bases). The germline gives CDR1 MDHEN, CDR2 SYDVKM. V lost 7 bases to trimming and J lost 9 bases, with 13 bases between them. This CDR3 comprises 12 residues. The CDR3 here is CASKTDTGEQFF. As DNA, the CDR3 is TGTGCCAGCAAGACGGACACGGGTGAGCAGTTCTTC. The whole variable domain, filled in from reference TRBV28 and TRBJ2-1, reads DVKVTQSSRYLVKRTGEKVFLECVQDMDHENMFWYRQDPGLGLRLIYFSYDVKMKEKGDIPEGYSVSREKKERFSLILESASTNQTSMYLCASKTDTGEQFFGPGTRLTVL.

The CDR3 sequence: CASSPGPQGGKIAFF. CDR3 nucleotides: TGTGCCAGCAGCCCAGGGCCCCAGGGCGGGAAGATAGCGTTCTTC. V is TRBV6-5 and J is TRBJ2-1; the D gene is possibly TRBD2 (6 bases). Trimming removed 6 bases from V and 15 bases from J, with 27 bases in between. The length of the CDR3 is 15 residues. Germline V gene data show CDR1 as MNHEY and CDR2 as SVGAGI.

The chain links TRBV6-5 to TRBJ2-5; 11 bases agree with TRBD2. Unmatched junction bases numbered 12, after V lost 9 bases and J lost 6 bases. The CDR3 is made up of 15 amino acids. Germline assignment: CDR1 MNHEY and CDR2 SVGAGI. The CDR3 region has the DNA TGTGCCAGTACTGAGCTAGCGGGAGGTATGAAGACCCAGTACTTC. This encodes CASTELAGGMKTQYF.

The rearrangement joins TRBV5-6 to TRBJ1-6; 10 nucleotides align to TRBD1. Germline loops: CDR1 SGHDT, CDR2 YYEEEE. V was pared by 4 bases and J by 11 bases, with 9 bases of the junction left unmatched. The CDR3 extends over 15 amino acids. DNA for the CDR3: TGTGCCAGCAGCCGCCTTGACAGGGGGCAGGCACCCCTCCACTTT. Protein: CASSRLDRGQAPLHF. Full variable domain (outside the CDR3, taken from reference TRBV5-6 and TRBJ1-6): DAGVTQSPTHLIKTRGQQVTLRCSPKSGHDTVSWYQQALGQGPQFIFQYYEEEERQRGNFPDRFSGHQFPNYSSELNVNALLLGDSALYLCASSRLDRGQAPLHFGNGTRLTVT.

The V call is TRBV29-1, the J call TRBJ2-3; 9 positions agree with TRBD1. The germline CDR1 and CDR2 sequences are SQVTM and ANQGSEA. This CDR3 comprises 15 residues. The ends lost 4 bases at V and 1 base at J; junction bases unmatched: 6. The CDR3 is CSVAQGALGTDTQYF. CDR3 DNA: TGCAGCGTTGCACAGGGGGCGTTGGGCACAGATACGCAGTATTTT.

J is TRBJ2-2 and V is TRBV10-3; D perhaps matches TRBD2 (6 bases). CDR3 length equals 13 residues. With 7 bases removed from V and 8 bases from J, the gap between germline ends came to 14 bases. Germline V gives CDR1 ENHRY, CDR2 SYGVKD. The CDR3 DNA is TGTGCCATCAAGTCCCCGGGGACTGGGGAGCTGTTTTTT. Translating gives CAIKSPGTGELFF.

The chain couples TRBV12-3 or TRBV12-4 to TRBJ2-7, with 7 bases lining up with TRBD1. CDR3 length: 13 residues. J gave up 1 base and V 7 bases, and 4 bases lay outside the gene matches. CDR3 bases: TGTGCCAGCACCCGACAGGGTTCCTACGAGCAGTACTTC. Its protein is CASTRQGSYEQYF.

This rearrangement joins TRBV9 to TRBJ2-4, with D possibly being TRBD1 (5 bases). Germline V gene data show CDR1 as SGDLS and CDR2 as YYNGEE. Trimming left V 3 bases short and J 0 bases short, with 10 bases between. This CDR3 spans 15 amino acids. In DNA form, the CDR3 reads TGTGCCAGCAGCGAGGACACTCTAGCCAAAAACATTCAGTACTTC. Amino acid sequence: CASSEDTLAKNIQYF.

J is TRBJ2-3 and V is TRBV18, with 8 bases fitting TRBD1. J was trimmed by 4 bases and V by 5 bases; bases with no gene match: 14. The CDR3 runs 17 residues. Germline V gives CDR1 KGHSH, CDR2 LQKENI. This chain's CDR3 is CASSSLDREWDPDTQYF. The DNA of the CDR3 is TGTGCCAGCTCATCTCTGGACAGGGAGTGGGACCCAGATACGCAGTATTTT.

Comments on this clone: One junction end does not reproduce the germline sequence, and a read error may be involved. The V gene is TRBV19, the J gene TRBJ2-7, with 9 bases that match TRBD1. This CDR3 has 22 residues. The germline gives CDR1 LNHDA, CDR2 SQIVND (reference sequence). CDR3 amino acids: CASSIEPRRDRDRARNFYGQYF. The CDR3 DNA sequence: TGTGCCAGTAGTATAGAGCCCAGGCGGGACCGGGACAGGGCCCGCAACTTTTACGGGCAGTACTTC.

The rearrangement joins TRBV7-8 to TRBJ2-5; D perhaps matches TRBD2 (7 bases). V was clipped by 5 bases and J by 5 bases, with 12 bases between them. This CDR3 is 13 amino acids long. Germline-derived CDR1 and CDR2 are SGHVS and FQNEAQ. The CDR3 loop reads CASSRGAVETQYF. The CDR3 region has the DNA TGTGCCAGCAGCCGGGGGGCCGTGGAGACCCAGTACTTC.

CDR3 DNA sequence: TGCAGCGCCTCCGGGACACCGAACACTGAAGCTTTCTTT. This sequence encodes CSASGTPNTEAFF. V gene TRBV29-1 combines with J gene TRBJ1-1; possible D gene TRBD1, 6 bases. The CDR3 has 13 amino acids. CDR1 and CDR2 (germline): SQVTM, ANQGSEA. Trimming stripped 7 bases from V and 1 base from J, with 13 bases between.

The rearrangement joins TRBV12-3 or TRBV12-4 to TRBJ1-5; maybe TRBD1 (5 bases). CDR3 size: 13 residues. V was shortened by 1 base and J by 4 bases, with 5 bases between the two germline ends. CDR3 coding DNA: TGTGCCAGCAGTTTAGACAGGAATCAGCCCCAGCATTTT. Its protein is CASSLDRNQPQHF.

The rearrangement links TRBV5-1 to TRBJ2-5; D remains unclear. Per the germline V gene, CDR1 is SGHRS and CDR2 is YFSETQ. CDR3 length equals 15 residues. Trimming cost V 0 bases and J 5 bases, with 14 bases left between them. The CDR3: CASSLVPGRSETQYF. For the CDR3, the DNA is TGCGCCAGCAGCTTGGTTCCGGGTCGAAGCGAGACCCAGTACTTC.

The rearrangement joins TRBV15 to TRBJ1-2; D unclear. V was pared by 5 bases and J by 2 bases, with 9 bases between. In germline, CDR1 is LNHNV, CDR2 YYDKDF (reference sequence). The CDR3 is 13 residues long. The CDR3 bases are TGTGCCACCAGCCCTGATACAAACTATGGCTACACCTTC. It codes for CATSPDTNYGYTF. Full variable domain (missing parts from reference TRBV15 and TRBJ1-2): DAMVIQNPRYQVTQFGKPVTLSCSQTLNHNVMYWYQQKSSQAPKLLFHYYDKDFNNEADTPDNFQSRRPNTSFCFLDIRSPGLGDTAMYLCATSPDTNYGYTFGSGTRLTVV.

There are a few counts of this clone. The V call is TRBV16, the J call TRBJ1-5; D is perhaps TRBD1 (5 bases). V lost 2 bases and J 7 bases, leaving 15 bases between the germline ends. CDR3 length: 15 amino acids. The germline gives CDR1 KGHSY, CDR2 FQNENV. The CDR3 DNA sequence: TGTGCCAGCAGCCAACAGGGTAGCCAGGAACAGCCCCAGCATTTT. Translated: CASSQQGSQEQPQHF. Drawing the rest from reference TRBV16 and TRBJ1-5, the complete variable domain is GEEVAQTPKHLVRGEGQKAKLYCAPIKGHSYVFWYQQVLKNEFKFLISFQNENVFDETGMPKERFSAKCLPNSPCSLEIQATKLEDSAVYFCASSQQGSQEQPQHFGDGTRLSIL.

CDR3 in DNA: TGTGCCAGCAGTTACACACTAGCAAATCAGCCCCAGCATTTT. Its protein product is CASSYTLANQPQHF. The rearrangement joins TRBV2 to TRBJ1-5, with D unclear. Trimming shortened V by 5 bases and J by 4 bases, and 12 bases separated the two germline ends. The CDR3 runs to 14 residues. Germline V gene lookup returns CDR1 SNHLY and CDR2 FYNNEI.

The J gene is TRBJ2-3, the V gene TRBV5-4; D possibly corresponds to TRBD2 (7 bases). V lost 1 base and J lost 3, with 12 bases in between. Germline loops: CDR1 SGHNT, CDR2 YYREEE (reference sequence). This CDR3 comprises 15 residues. CDR3: CASSLNRGATDTQYF. The CDR3 DNA follows: TGTGCCAGCAGCTTGAACCGGGGGGCGACAGATACGCAGTATTTT.

The chain employs TRBV3-1 (or the pseudogene TRBV3-2) and TRBJ1-2, with 10 bases matching TRBD1. Germline V gene sequence: CDR1 LGHDT, CDR2 YNNKEL (reference sequence). The CDR3 sequence is 15 residues long. V lost 8 bases to trimming and J lost 3 bases; unmatched junction nucleotides: 9. The CDR3 region is CASRDRGNSDYGYTF. The CDR3 bases are TGTGCCAGCCGGGACAGGGGCAATAGCGACTATGGCTACACCTTC.